The 25 T cell receptor beta chains in this list originate from one sample, sequenced in a study of blood T cells in healthy people across ages. A sample-barcoded 5' primer and a J-beta primer mix were used in a second PCR of roughly 6 to 11 cycles. MiXCR, run by TCRdb on the 5' RACE reads, gives a single entry per CDR3 protein. The top ten hold about 2.1% of the sample, which has roughly 2 million distinct CDR3 sequences, approximately 50% seen once. Sequencing used blood. The receptor set was obtained from a woman in her forties in good health.

The V and J genes are TRBV18 and TRBJ2-5, with 7 bases that match TRBD2. CDR3 length: 13 residues. After removal of 6 bases from V and 11 bases from J, the junction contained 12 bases not matched to a gene. CDR1 and CDR2 from the germline V gene are KGHSH and LQKENI. This chain's CDR3 is CASSPGPRGEQYF. The CDR3 bases are TGTGCCAGCTCGCCTGGCCCACGGGGGGAGCAGTACTTC.

This clonotype was detected only a few times. J is TRBJ1-2 and V is TRBV15; D call uncertain. The V gene's germline CDR1 is LNHNV and CDR2 YYDKDF (reference sequence). V shed 3 bases and J shed 0 bases, with 2 bases lying between them. The CDR3 is made up of 12 amino acids. The CDR3 bases are TGTGCCACCAGCAGTCCTAACTATGGCTACACCTTC. It specifies CATSSPNYGYTF.

The rearrangement links TRBV20-1 to TRBJ2-1; 16 bases agree with TRBD2. The CDR3 totals 16 residues. Germline loops: CDR1 DFQATT, CDR2 SNEGSKA (reference sequence). Trimming cost V 3 bases and J 9 bases; bases outside gene matches: 8. In DNA, the CDR3 is TGCAGTGCTAGTTTGGGACTAGCGGGGGGGCGTGGTGAGCAGTTCTTC. Protein sequence: CSASLGLAGGRGEQFF.

This sequence joins TRBV20-1 and TRBJ2-4, with 10 bases aligning to TRBD1. The end of the DNA fits TRBJ2-7 better, so the J call may be wrong. The length of the CDR3 is 15 residues. Germline assignment: CDR1 DFQATT and CDR2 SNEGSKA (reference sequence). The CDR3 sequence: CSARTAGQGNYEQYF. The DNA for the CDR3 is TGCAGTGCTAGAACGGCGGGACAGGGGAATTACGAGCAGTACTTC.

This clonotype has just a few counts. The chain couples TRBV6-1 to TRBJ2-1, with 9 nucleotides matching TRBD1. The ends lost 6 bases at V and 8 bases at J; junction bases unmatched: 20. The length of the CDR3 is 18 residues. Germline CDR1 reads MNHNS; CDR2 reads SASEGT. The DNA of the CDR3 is TGTGCCAGCAGCATGATACCCGGGACAGGGTTTTTTCAGGATGAGCAGTTCTTC. Its translation is CASSMIPGTGFFQDEQFF.

In its sample, this clonotype was seen a few times. V usage is TRBV5-1 and J usage is TRBJ1-5, with a possible D match to TRBD1 (5 bases). V was clipped by 2 bases and J by 1 base, with 19 bases between them. The germline V gene encodes CDR1 SGHRS and CDR2 YFSETQ. CDR3 length equals 18 residues. DNA for the CDR3: TGCGCCAGCAGCTTTCCATACAGGCCCAAGCAGAGCAATCAGCCCCAGCATTTT. Translating it yields CASSFPYRPKQSNQPQHF.

V is TRBV14 and J is TRBJ2-7; D possibly corresponds to TRBD2 (5 bases). The ends were cut back, 1 base at V and 2 bases at J, with 12 bases in the middle. The CDR3 length is 15 residues. Germline V gene sequence: CDR1 SGHDN, CDR2 FVKESK. In nucleotides, the CDR3 is TGTGCCAGCAGCCAAGCTCCCGGGAAGCCCTACGAGCAGTACTTC. Translated: CASSQAPGKPYEQYF.

This clonotype was detected many times. For the CDR3, the DNA is TGTGCCAGCAGCCTGACCAGAGGGGAGCAGTTCTTC. As protein: CASSLTRGEQFF. The rearrangement uses TRBV12-3 or TRBV12-4 and TRBJ2-1; possibly TRBD2 for D (5 bases). The length of the CDR3 is 12 residues. Trimming took off 6 bases at V and 10 bases at J, with 13 bases between the two ends.

This chain uses TRBV20-1 with TRBJ2-3; the match to TRBD1 covers 9 bases. This CDR3 contains 14 residues. V trimming: 3 bases; J trimming: 3 bases; junction bases outside the gene matches: 4. The germline CDR1 and CDR2 sequences are DFQATT and SNEGSKA (reference sequence). The CDR3 sequence is CSARTTGGTDTQYF. The CDR3, as DNA: TGCAGTGCTAGGACGACAGGGGGTACAGATACGCAGTATTTT.

The chain recombines TRBV5-1 with TRBJ1-6; a weak D match, TRBD1 (5 bases). CDR1 and CDR2 (germline): SGHRS, YFSETQ. CDR3 length equals 14 residues. V was pared by 0 bases and J by 9 bases, with 10 bases between. The CDR3 nucleotides are TGCGCCAGCAGCTTGGCCGACAGTTTTTCACCCCTCCACTTT. Protein product: CASSLADSFSPLHF. The variable domain in full, with the rest retrieved from reference TRBV5-1 and TRBJ1-6, is KAGVTQTPRYLIKTRGQQVTLSCSPISGHRSVSWYQQTPGQGLQFLFEYFSETQRNKGNFPGRFSGRQFSNSRSEMNVSTLELGDSALYLCASSLADSFSPLHFGNGTRLTVT.

J is TRBJ2-3 and V is TRBV7-9; 14 positions agree with TRBD2. Trimming removed 5 bases from V and 6 bases from J; junction bases left unmatched: 16. Germline lookup yields CDR1 SEHNR and CDR2 FQNEAQ (reference sequence). The CDR3 has 19 amino acids. CDR3 bases: TGTGCCAGCAGCCGACCCCGATCGACTAGCGGGGGGGCGAACGATACGCAGTATTTT. Translating gives CASSRPRSTSGGANDTQYF.

The chain couples TRBV2 to TRBJ2-5; TRBD1 aligns across 10 bases. The CDR3 consists of 17 residues. Per germline, CDR1 SNHLY and CDR2 FYNNEI. V was clipped by 4 bases and J by 2 bases; unmatched bases: 10. CDR3 DNA sequence: TGTGCCAGCAGTGTTACCCGGGACAGGGGACTACAAGAGACCCAGTACTTC. This gives the protein CASSVTRDRGLQETQYF.

This clonotype was detected many times. V gene TRBV29-1 combines with J gene TRBJ2-5; TRBD2 might be the D (6 bases). This CDR3 is built from 13 residues. Trimming shortened V by 2 bases and J by 4 bases, and 11 bases separated the two germline ends. Germline lookup yields CDR1 SQVTM and CDR2 ANQGSEA. The CDR3 reads CSVEPQEGETQYF. The DNA for the CDR3 is TGCAGCGTTGAACCCCAGGAGGGAGAGACCCAGTACTTC.

The chain combines TRBV4-2 with TRBJ1-4; possible D gene TRBD1, 5 bases. The CDR3 is made up of 15 amino acids. The germline V gene encodes CDR1 LGHNA and CDR2 YNFKEQ. V lost 1 base, J lost 5 bases, and 11 bases lay in between. DNA of the CDR3: TGTGCCAGCAGCCAAGTATTGGGACGGAATGAAAAACTGTTTTTT. Translating gives CASSQVLGRNEKLFF.

CDR3 residues: CASSYVSINEQYF. The DNA for the CDR3 is TGTGCCAGCAGTTACGTGTCTATCAATGAGCAGTACTTC. The V gene is TRBV6-2 or TRBV6-3, the J gene TRBJ2-1; D not resolved. The J call is in doubt because the DNA end fits TRBJ2-7 better. CDR1 is MNHEY and CDR2 is SVGEGT in the germline V gene. This CDR3 has 13 amino acids.

The chain employs TRBV6-1 and TRBJ1-2; 7 positions agree with TRBD1. CDR1 is MNHNS and CDR2 is SASEGT in the germline V gene. This CDR3 region has 13 residues. The V gene end was trimmed by 8 bases and the J gene end by 1 base; junction bases not matched to a gene: 4. CDR3 in DNA: TGTGCCAGCGGGCACAGGGGTAACTATGGCTACACCTTC. Protein: CASGHRGNYGYTF.

The sample holds a few counts of this clonotype. Here the CDR3 DNA reads TGCGCCAGCAGCCTAGCCTGGACGGGGACGTACGAGCAGTACTTC. This translates into CASSLAWTGTYEQYF. The V and J genes are TRBV4-3 and TRBJ2-7, with D perhaps being TRBD1 or TRBD2 (5 bases each). The CDR3 has 15 residues. Per germline, CDR1 LGHNA and CDR2 YSLEER. The germline V and J ends were trimmed by 4 bases and 4 bases, with 17 bases remaining between them.

This clonotype was detected ten times or more. The chain combines TRBV7-2 with TRBJ2-3; TRBD1 agrees at 7 bases. The CDR3 consists of 15 residues. Germline V gene data show CDR1 as SGHTA and CDR2 as FQGNSA. Unmatched junction bases numbered 5, after V lost 4 bases and J lost 1 base. CDR3 in amino acids: CASSSEGAGTDTQYF. For the CDR3, the DNA is TGTGCCAGCAGCTCTGAGGGGGCTGGCACAGATACGCAGTATTTT. Complete variable domain (other parts from reference TRBV7-2 and TRBJ2-3): GAGVSQSPSNKVTEKGKDVELRCDPISGHTALYWYRQSLGQGLEFLIYFQGNSAPDKSGLPSDRFSAERTGGSVSTLTIQRTQQEDSAVYLCASSSEGAGTDTQYFGPGTRLTVL.

This clonotype was seen a handful of times. The chain recombines TRBV10-3 with TRBJ2-3, with 14 nucleotides matching TRBD2. Germline V gene sequence: CDR1 ENHRY, CDR2 SYGVKD. V lost 4 bases and J lost 6; bases outside the gene matches: 3. This CDR3 comprises 15 residues. The CDR3 DNA is TGTGCCATCAGTGCGGGGACTAGCGGGGGTGATACGCAGTATTTT. It specifies CAISAGTSGGDTQYF.

This clonotype has a single count. The J gene is TRBJ2-3, the V gene TRBV5-6; D may be TRBD1 (5 bases). The CDR3 is made up of 14 amino acids. The germline CDR1 and CDR2 sequences are SGHDT and YYEEEE. V shed 4 bases and J shed 8 bases, with 17 bases lying between them. The CDR3 spells CASSLGALGCTQYF. CDR3 bases: TGTGCCAGCAGCCTAGGGGCCCTTGGATGTACGCAGTATTTT.

This clonotype appeared a few times. The J gene is TRBJ2-7, the V gene TRBV6-5, with 7 bases aligning to TRBD1. V trimming: 6 bases; J trimming: 4 bases; junction bases outside the gene matches: 9. CDR1 is MNHEY, CDR2 SVGAGI, per germline. This CDR3 has 14 amino acids. For the CDR3, the DNA is TGTGCCAGCAGCAGGGACAGACTAAGGTACGAGCAGTACTTC. This codes for CASSRDRLRYEQYF.

This clonotype was seen only a few times. This sequence joins TRBV6-2 or TRBV6-3 and TRBJ2-5; D uncertain. Germline CDR1 reads MNHEY; CDR2 reads SVGEGT. The V gene lost 5 bases and the J gene lost 4 bases, with 11 bases spanning the gap. There are 13 residues in the CDR3. CDR3 nucleotide sequence: TGTGCCAGCAGTCCAGACCCGCGAGAGACCCAGTACTTC. It yields the protein CASSPDPRETQYF.

The rearrangement joins TRBV5-6 to TRBJ2-1; TRBD2 agrees at 8 bases. V dropped 6 bases and J dropped 5; count of bases not matched to a gene: 7. The CDR3 spans 14 residues. The germline gives CDR1 SGHDT, CDR2 YYEEEE. The CDR3 nucleotides read TGTGCCAGCATTACCGGGGGGGTCCACAATGAGCAGTTCTTC. It yields the protein CASITGGVHNEQFF.

The V gene is TRBV27, the J gene TRBJ2-7; D not resolved. V was cut by 5 bases and J by 2 bases, with 28 bases left in between. The CDR3 spans 19 residues. Germline values: CDR1 MNHEY, CDR2 SMNVEV (reference sequence). The CDR3 spells CASSPRNLGTVRKTYEQYF. The CDR3 DNA reads TGTGCCAGCAGTCCCCGGAACCTCGGTACAGTCCGAAAGACCTACGAGCAGTACTTC.

The chain joins TRBV6-2 or TRBV6-3 to TRBJ2-1; 8 bases map to TRBD2. The V segment lost 0 bases and the J segment 7 bases; nucleotides outside the gene matches: 5. The CDR3 covers 15 residues. CDR1 is MNHEY and CDR2 is SVGEGT in the germline V gene. The CDR3 coding sequence is TGTGCCAGCAGTTACTCCACGGGGGGGCAAAATGAGCAGTTCTTC. It yields the protein CASSYSTGGQNEQFF.